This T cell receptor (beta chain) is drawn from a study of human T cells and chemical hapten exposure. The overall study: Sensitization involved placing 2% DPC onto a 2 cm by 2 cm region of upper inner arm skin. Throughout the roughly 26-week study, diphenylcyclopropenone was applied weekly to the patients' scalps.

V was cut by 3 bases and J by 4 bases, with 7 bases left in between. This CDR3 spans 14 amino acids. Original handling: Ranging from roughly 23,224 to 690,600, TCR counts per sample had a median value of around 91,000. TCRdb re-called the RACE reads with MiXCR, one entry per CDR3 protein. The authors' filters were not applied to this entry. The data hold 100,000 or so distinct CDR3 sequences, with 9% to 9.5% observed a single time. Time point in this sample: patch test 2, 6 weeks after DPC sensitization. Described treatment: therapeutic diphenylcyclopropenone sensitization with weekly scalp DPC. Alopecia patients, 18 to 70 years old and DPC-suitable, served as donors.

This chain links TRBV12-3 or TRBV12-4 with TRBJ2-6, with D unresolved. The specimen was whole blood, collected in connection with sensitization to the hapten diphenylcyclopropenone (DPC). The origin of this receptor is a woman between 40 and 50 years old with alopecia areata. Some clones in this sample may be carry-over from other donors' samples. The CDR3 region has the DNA TGTGCCAGCAGTTTGCATCCCGGGGCCAACGTCCTGACTTTC. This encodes CASSLHPGANVLTF.